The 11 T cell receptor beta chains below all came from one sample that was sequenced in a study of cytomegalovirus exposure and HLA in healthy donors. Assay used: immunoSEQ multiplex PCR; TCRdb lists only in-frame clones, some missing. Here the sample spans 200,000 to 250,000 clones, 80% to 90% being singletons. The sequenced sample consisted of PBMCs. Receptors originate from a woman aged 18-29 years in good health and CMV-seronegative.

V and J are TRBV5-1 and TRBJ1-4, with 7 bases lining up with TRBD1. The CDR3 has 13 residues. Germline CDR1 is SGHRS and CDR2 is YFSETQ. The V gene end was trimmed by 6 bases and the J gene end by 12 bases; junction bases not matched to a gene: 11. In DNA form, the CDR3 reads TGCGCCAGCAAATTACCAGGGGGGCAGGAACTGTTTTTT. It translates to CASKLPGGQELFF. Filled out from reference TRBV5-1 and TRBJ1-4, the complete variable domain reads KAGVTQTPRYLIKTRGQQVTLSCSPISGHRSVSWYQQTPGQGLQFLFEYFSETQRNKGNFPGRFSGRQFSNSRSEMNVSTLELGDSALYLCASKLPGGQELFFGSGTQLSVL.

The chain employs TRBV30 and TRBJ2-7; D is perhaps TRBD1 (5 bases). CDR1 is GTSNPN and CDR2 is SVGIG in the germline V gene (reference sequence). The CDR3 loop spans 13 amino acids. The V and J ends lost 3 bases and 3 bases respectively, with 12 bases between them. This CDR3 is CAWRDPRVYEQYF. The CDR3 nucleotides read TGTGCCTGGAGAGACCCCAGGGTCTACGAGCAGTACTTC.

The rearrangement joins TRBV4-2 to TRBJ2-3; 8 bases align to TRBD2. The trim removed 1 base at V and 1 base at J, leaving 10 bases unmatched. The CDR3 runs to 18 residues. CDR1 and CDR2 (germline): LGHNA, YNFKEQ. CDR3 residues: CASSQVGGGREGTDTQYF. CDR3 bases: TGTGCCAGCAGCCAAGTCGGGGGAGGGCGGGAGGGCACAGATACGCAGTATTTT.

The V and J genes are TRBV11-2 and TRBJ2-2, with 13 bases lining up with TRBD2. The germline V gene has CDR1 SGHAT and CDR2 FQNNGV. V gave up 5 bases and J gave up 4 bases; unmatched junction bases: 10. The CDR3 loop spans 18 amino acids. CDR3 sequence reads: CASSRTSGSSYATGELFF. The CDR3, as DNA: TGTGCCAGCAGCCGGACTAGCGGGAGTTCTTACGCCACCGGGGAGCTGTTTTTT.

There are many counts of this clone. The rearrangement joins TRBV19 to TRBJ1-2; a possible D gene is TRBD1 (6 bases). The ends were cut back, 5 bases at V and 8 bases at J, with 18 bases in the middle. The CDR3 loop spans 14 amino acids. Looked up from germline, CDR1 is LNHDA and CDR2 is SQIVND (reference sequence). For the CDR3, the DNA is TGTGCCAGTAGTCAAGGCAGGGGCGCGACAGGCTACACCTTC. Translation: CASSQGRGATGYTF.

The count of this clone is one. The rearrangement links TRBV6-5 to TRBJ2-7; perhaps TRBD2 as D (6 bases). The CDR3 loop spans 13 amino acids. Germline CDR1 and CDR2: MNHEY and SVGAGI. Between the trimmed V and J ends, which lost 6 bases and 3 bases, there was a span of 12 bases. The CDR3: CASSAGSHYEQYF. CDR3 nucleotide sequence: TGTGCCAGCAGCGCGGGATCTCACTACGAGCAGTACTTC.

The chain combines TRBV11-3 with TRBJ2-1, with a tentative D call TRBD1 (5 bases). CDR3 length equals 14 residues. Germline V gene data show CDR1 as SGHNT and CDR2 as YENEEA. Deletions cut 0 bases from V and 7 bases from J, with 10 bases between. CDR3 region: CASSLDAGANEQFF. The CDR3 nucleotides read TGTGCCAGCAGCTTAGACGCTGGGGCAAATGAGCAGTTCTTC. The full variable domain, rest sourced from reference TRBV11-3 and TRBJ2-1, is EAGVVQSPRYKIIEKKQPVAFWCNPISGHNTLYWYLQNLGQGPELLIRYENEEAVDDSQLPKDRFSAERLKGVDSTLKIQPAELGDSAVYLCASSLDAGANEQFFGPGTRLTVL.

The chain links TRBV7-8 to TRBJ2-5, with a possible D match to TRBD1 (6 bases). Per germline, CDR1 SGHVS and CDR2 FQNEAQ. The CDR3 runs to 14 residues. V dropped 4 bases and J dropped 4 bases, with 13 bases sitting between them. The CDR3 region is CASSSQGLRETQYF. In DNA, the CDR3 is TGTGCCAGCAGCTCTCAGGGGCTGAGAGAGACCCAGTACTTC.

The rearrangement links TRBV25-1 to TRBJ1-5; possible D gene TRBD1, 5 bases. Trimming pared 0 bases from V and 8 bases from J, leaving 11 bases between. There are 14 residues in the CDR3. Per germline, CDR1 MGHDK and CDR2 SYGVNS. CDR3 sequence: CASSEYGRVKPQHF. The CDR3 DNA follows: TGTGCCAGCAGTGAATACGGCAGGGTAAAGCCCCAGCATTTT.

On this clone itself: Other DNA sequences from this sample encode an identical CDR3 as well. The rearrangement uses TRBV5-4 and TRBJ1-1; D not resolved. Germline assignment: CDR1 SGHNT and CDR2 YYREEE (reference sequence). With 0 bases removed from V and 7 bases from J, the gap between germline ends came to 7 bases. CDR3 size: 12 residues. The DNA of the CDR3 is TGTGCCAGCAGCTTGGAGAGAGGTGAAGCTTTCTTT. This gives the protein CASSLERGEAFF.

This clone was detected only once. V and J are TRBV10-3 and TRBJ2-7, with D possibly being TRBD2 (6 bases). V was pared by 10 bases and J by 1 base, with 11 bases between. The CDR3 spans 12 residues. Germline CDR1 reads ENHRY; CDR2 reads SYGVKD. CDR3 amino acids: CATGDLSYEQYF. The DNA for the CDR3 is TGTGCCACGGGGGACTTATCCTACGAGCAGTACTTC.